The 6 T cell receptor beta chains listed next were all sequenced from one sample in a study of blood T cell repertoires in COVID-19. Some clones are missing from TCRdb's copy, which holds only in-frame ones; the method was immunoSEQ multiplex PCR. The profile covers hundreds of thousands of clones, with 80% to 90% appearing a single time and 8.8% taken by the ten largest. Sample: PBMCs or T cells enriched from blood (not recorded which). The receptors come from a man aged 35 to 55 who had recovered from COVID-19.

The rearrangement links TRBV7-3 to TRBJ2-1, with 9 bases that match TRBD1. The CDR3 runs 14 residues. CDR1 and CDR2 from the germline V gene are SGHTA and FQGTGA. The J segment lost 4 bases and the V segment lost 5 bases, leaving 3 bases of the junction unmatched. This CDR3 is CASSLDRGYNEQFF. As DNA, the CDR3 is TGTGCCAGCAGCCTTGACAGGGGGTACAATGAGCAGTTCTTC.

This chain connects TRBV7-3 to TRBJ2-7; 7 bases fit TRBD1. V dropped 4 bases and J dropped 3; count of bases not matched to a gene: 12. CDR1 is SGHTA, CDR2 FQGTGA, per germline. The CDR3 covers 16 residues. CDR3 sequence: CASSWPRTGPRYEQYF. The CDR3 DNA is TGTGCCAGCAGCTGGCCCCGGACAGGACCTCGCTACGAGCAGTACTTC. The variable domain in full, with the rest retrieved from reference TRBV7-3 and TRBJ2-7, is GAGVSQTPSNKVTEKGKYVELRCDPISGHTALYWYRQSLGQGPEFLIYFQGTGAADDSGLPNDRFFAVRPEGSVSTLKIQRTERGDSAVYLCASSWPRTGPRYEQYFGPGTRLTVT.

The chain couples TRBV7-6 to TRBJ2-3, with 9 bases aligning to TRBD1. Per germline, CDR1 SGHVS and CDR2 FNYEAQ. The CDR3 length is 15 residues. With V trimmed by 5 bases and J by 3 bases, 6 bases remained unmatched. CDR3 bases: TGTGCCAGCAGCATGGGACAGGGATGGACAGATACGCAGTATTTT. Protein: CASSMGQGWTDTQYF.

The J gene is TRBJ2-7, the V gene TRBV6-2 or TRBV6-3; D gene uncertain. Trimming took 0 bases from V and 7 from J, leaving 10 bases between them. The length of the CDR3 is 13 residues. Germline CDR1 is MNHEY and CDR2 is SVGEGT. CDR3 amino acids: CASSYSSPLEQYF. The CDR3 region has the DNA TGTGCCAGCAGTTACTCGAGCCCATTAGAGCAGTACTTC.

In nucleotides, the CDR3 is TGTGCCAGCAGCTCCGGACATTACTACGAGCAGTACTTC. Encoded protein: CASSSGHYYEQYF. The rearrangement links TRBV5-6 to TRBJ2-7; maybe TRBD1 (5 bases). The CDR3 contains 13 residues. Germline V gene data show CDR1 as SGHDT and CDR2 as YYEEEE. V was cut by 3 bases and J by 3 bases, with 10 bases left in between.

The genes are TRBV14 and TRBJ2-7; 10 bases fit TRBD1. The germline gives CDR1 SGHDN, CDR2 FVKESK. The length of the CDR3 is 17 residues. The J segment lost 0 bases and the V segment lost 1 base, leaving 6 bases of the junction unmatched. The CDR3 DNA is TGTGCCAGCAGCCAAGGGACAGGGGGTGTAATCTCCTACGAGCAGTACTTC. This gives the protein CASSQGTGGVISYEQYF.